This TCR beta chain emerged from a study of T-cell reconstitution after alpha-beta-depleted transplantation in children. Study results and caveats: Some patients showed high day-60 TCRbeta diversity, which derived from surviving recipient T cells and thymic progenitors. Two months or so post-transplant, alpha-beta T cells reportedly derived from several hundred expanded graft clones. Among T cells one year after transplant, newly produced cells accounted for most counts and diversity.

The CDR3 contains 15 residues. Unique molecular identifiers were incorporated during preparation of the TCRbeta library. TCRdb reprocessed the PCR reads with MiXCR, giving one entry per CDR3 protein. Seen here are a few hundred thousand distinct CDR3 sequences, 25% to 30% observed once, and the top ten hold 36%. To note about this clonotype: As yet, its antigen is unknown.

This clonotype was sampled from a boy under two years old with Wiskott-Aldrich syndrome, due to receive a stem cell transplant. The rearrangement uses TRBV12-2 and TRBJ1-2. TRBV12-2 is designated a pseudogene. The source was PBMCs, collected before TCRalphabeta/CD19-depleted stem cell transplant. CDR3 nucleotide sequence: TGTGCAAGTCGCCAAAGACGAGGGATCTCTAATGGCTACACCTTC. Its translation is CASRQRRGISNGYTF.